A selection of T cell receptor beta chains follows, all from one sample in a study of chemoradiotherapy in HPV16-positive cancers. The method was immunoSEQ multiplex PCR; TCRdb's version includes in-frame clones alone and lacks a portion of them. Of over a thousand clones in the sample, around 83% were seen once. The sequencing here drew on tumor tissue, taken from a patient who underwent chemoradiotherapy. The receptors stem from a human donor with HPV-associated anogenital cancer. CDR3s include the opening cysteine and the closing phenylalanine or tryptophan. A D gene is named only where the DNA matches it firmly. Rows may omit the clone size; those that give it use once, few, many or a size class.

CDR3nt: TGCGCCAGCAGCCCCGCAGGTGAATCCTACGAGCAGTACTTC
CDR3aa: CASSPAGESYEQYF
d_gene: -
j_gene: TRBJ2-7
v_gene: TRBV5-1
abundance: -

CDR3nt: TGTGCCAGCAGCTTAGAATGGGGCGGAGGACTCTCTGAAGCTTTCTTT
CDR3aa: CASSLEWGGGLSEAFF
d_gene: -
j_gene: TRBJ1-1
v_gene: TRBV11-2
abundance: -

CDR3nt: TGTGCCATCAGTGGAGGGGTGGGGGGCACTGAAGCTTTCTTT
CDR3aa: CAISGGVGGTEAFF
d_gene: -
j_gene: TRBJ1-1
v_gene: TRBV10-3
abundance: -

CDR3nt: TGTGCCAGCAGTGAATGGGGGACAGGGGGCGTCGAAAAACTGTTTTTT
CDR3aa: CASSEWGTGGVEKLFF
d_gene: TRBD1
j_gene: TRBJ1-4
v_gene: TRBV25-1
abundance: -

CDR3nt: TGTGCCAGTAGTCTCCAGGGGGTCGTGAACACTGAAGCTTTCTTT
CDR3aa: CASSLQGVVNTEAFF
d_gene: TRBD1
j_gene: TRBJ1-1
v_gene: TRBV19
abundance: once

CDR3nt: TGTGCCACCCGCCAGGGGAACACCGGGGAGCTGTTTTTT
CDR3aa: CATRQGNTGELFF
d_gene: -
j_gene: TRBJ2-2
v_gene: TRBV19
abundance: -

CDR3nt: TGTGCCAGCAGCCCCCGACTAGGGGGGCAAGAGACCCAGTACTTC
CDR3aa: CASSPRLGGQETQYF
d_gene: -
j_gene: TRBJ2-5
v_gene: TRBV4-2
abundance: -

CDR3nt: TGTGCCTGGACCTTTAAAGGGACGCAGTATTTT
CDR3aa: CAWTFKGTQYF
d_gene: -
j_gene: TRBJ2-3
v_gene: TRBV30
abundance: -

CDR3nt: TGTGCCAGCAGCCCGATGTTGGGCAGCTCCTACGAGCAGTACTTC
CDR3aa: CASSPMLGSSYEQYF
d_gene: -
j_gene: TRBJ2-7
v_gene: TRBV7-2
abundance: -

CDR3nt: TGCGCCAGCAGCCCCGAACCGGGACAGTTCTACAATGAGCAGTTCTTC
CDR3aa: CASSPEPGQFYNEQFF
d_gene: TRBD1
j_gene: TRBJ2-1
v_gene: TRBV5-1
abundance: few

CDR3nt: TGTGCCAGCAGTGACGGACAGGGCCGCACAGATACGCAGTATTTT
CDR3aa: CASSDGQGRTDTQYF
d_gene: TRBD1
j_gene: TRBJ2-3
v_gene: TRBV6-1
abundance: -

CDR3nt: TGCGCCAGCAGCTTGGCTCCGGACGGGGCCGGGGGCTACACCTTC
CDR3aa: CASSLAPDGAGGYTF
d_gene: -
j_gene: TRBJ1-2
v_gene: TRBV5-1
abundance: -

CDR3nt: TGTGCCAGCAGTCAACGACAGGGGGCTGAAGCTTTCTTT
CDR3aa: CASSQRQGAEAFF
d_gene: TRBD1
j_gene: TRBJ1-1
v_gene: TRBV27
abundance: -

CDR3nt: TGTGCCAGCAGTTTAAGGAGGGCTGAAGCTTTCTTT
CDR3aa: CASSLRRAEAFF
d_gene: -
j_gene: TRBJ1-1
v_gene: TRBV28
abundance: -

CDR3nt: TGCGCCAGCAGCCCGCGGACAGGGGACTATGGCTACACCTTC
CDR3aa: CASSPRTGDYGYTF
d_gene: TRBD1
j_gene: TRBJ1-2
v_gene: TRBV5-1
abundance: -

CDR3nt: TGTGCGACGGAGGGAGACAGCGGGCGATCACCCCTCCACTTT
CDR3aa: CATEGDSGRSPLHF
d_gene: -
j_gene: TRBJ1-6
v_gene: TRBV30
abundance: -

CDR3nt: TGTGCCAGTAGTCGTTTCGAAAAACTGTTTTTT
CDR3aa: CASSRFEKLFF
d_gene: -
j_gene: TRBJ1-4
v_gene: TRBV19
abundance: once

CDR3nt: TGTGCCAGCAGTTTTGGAGGGACCCAGCATTTT
CDR3aa: CASSFGGTQHF
d_gene: -
j_gene: TRBJ1-5
v_gene: TRBV28
abundance: -

CDR3nt: TGTGCCAGCAGTTTGGGGACAGGGTCCTTGTATGGCTACACCTTC
CDR3aa: CASSLGTGSLYGYTF
d_gene: TRBD1
j_gene: TRBJ1-2
v_gene: TRBV28
abundance: -

CDR3nt: TGTGCCAGCCGGAAGGTAGAGAACACCGGGGAGCTGTTTTTT
CDR3aa: CASRKVENTGELFF
d_gene: -
j_gene: TRBJ2-2
v_gene: TRBV6-4
abundance: -

CDR3nt: TGCAGCGTTGCTCGTGACGCGGAGACCCAGTACTTC
CDR3aa: CSVARDAETQYF
d_gene: -
j_gene: TRBJ2-5
v_gene: TRBV29-1
abundance: -

CDR3nt: TGTGCCAGCACACAAGGGGTTCACGAAAAACTGTTTTTT
CDR3aa: CASTQGVHEKLFF
d_gene: -
j_gene: TRBJ1-4
v_gene: TRBV6-5
abundance: -

CDR3nt: TGTGCCTGGAGTCAGGGTGGGGGAAACTATGGCTACACCTTC
CDR3aa: CAWSQGGGNYGYTF
d_gene: -
j_gene: TRBJ1-2
v_gene: TRBV30
abundance: once

CDR3nt: TGTGCCAGCAAACAAGCTAACTATGGCTACACCTTC
CDR3aa: CASKQANYGYTF
d_gene: -
j_gene: TRBJ1-2
v_gene: TRBV6-1
abundance: -

CDR3nt: TGTGCCAGTAGTCCGGTGGGGGGCTATGGCTACACCTTC
CDR3aa: CASSPVGGYGYTF
d_gene: -
j_gene: TRBJ1-2
v_gene: TRBV19
abundance: -

CDR3nt: TGTGCCATCAGGGAGGACAGCATGAACACTGAAGCTTTCTTT
CDR3aa: CAIREDSMNTEAFF
d_gene: -
j_gene: TRBJ1-1
v_gene: TRBV10-3
abundance: few

CDR3nt: TGTGCCAGCAGCCCCGGACAGGGGCGGGCAGGGGAGACCCAGTACTTC
CDR3aa: CASSPGQGRAGETQYF
d_gene: TRBD1
j_gene: TRBJ2-5
v_gene: TRBV9
abundance: -

CDR3nt: TGTGCTAGTGGTTTGATTAGGACAGGGGGAGAGACCCAGTACTTC
CDR3aa: CASGLIRTGGETQYF
d_gene: TRBD1
j_gene: TRBJ2-5
v_gene: TRBV12-5
abundance: -

CDR3nt: TGTGCCACCACGGACTCTGGGGCCAACGTCCTGACTTTC
CDR3aa: CATTDSGANVLTF
d_gene: -
j_gene: TRBJ2-6
v_gene: TRBV15
abundance: -

CDR3nt: TGTGCCAGCTCACCACTTCCGGCCCGTGGCTACACCTTC
CDR3aa: CASSPLPARGYTF
d_gene: -
j_gene: TRBJ1-2
v_gene: TRBV18
abundance: -

CDR3nt: TGCGCCAGCAGCCAGGCCCTCGGACTAGCGAAAGAGACCCAGTACTTC
CDR3aa: CASSQALGLAKETQYF
d_gene: TRBD2
j_gene: TRBJ2-5
v_gene: TRBV4-1
abundance: -

CDR3nt: TGCGCCAGCAGCTACCGGACAGGGGATTCCTACAATGGCTACACCTTC
CDR3aa: CASSYRTGDSYNGYTF
d_gene: TRBD1
j_gene: TRBJ1-2
v_gene: TRBV5-1
abundance: -

CDR3nt: TGTGCCAGCAACGGGATCATGAACACTGAAGCTTTCTTT
CDR3aa: CASNGIMNTEAFF
d_gene: -
j_gene: TRBJ1-1
v_gene: TRBV2
abundance: -

CDR3nt: TGTGCCAGCAGCACGGGGCGGGGGGGCCAGTACGAGCAGTACTTC
CDR3aa: CASSTGRGGQYEQYF
d_gene: -
j_gene: TRBJ2-7
v_gene: TRBV21-1
abundance: -

CDR3nt: TGTGCTAGCAGCTCGCTTTCGGACCCCTGGCAAGAGACCCAGTACTTC
CDR3aa: CASSSLSDPWQETQYF
d_gene: -
j_gene: TRBJ2-5
v_gene: TRBV7-7
abundance: -

CDR3nt: TGTGCCAGCAGCCCCCCGGTGAACACTGAAGCTTTCTTT
CDR3aa: CASSPPVNTEAFF
d_gene: -
j_gene: TRBJ1-1
v_gene: TRBV7-2
abundance: -

CDR3nt: TGTGCCAGCAGCCGGGACATGCGAGAGACCCAGTACTTC
CDR3aa: CASSRDMRETQYF
d_gene: -
j_gene: TRBJ2-5
v_gene: TRBV11-1
abundance: once

CDR3nt: TGTGCCAGCAGTGAGGTGGGGGGGCTATCCGGGGAGCTGTTTTTT
CDR3aa: CASSEVGGLSGELFF
d_gene: -
j_gene: TRBJ2-2
v_gene: TRBV2
abundance: once

CDR3nt: TGCAGTGCCCAAAGGGGAGGTGAAGCTTTCTTT
CDR3aa: CSAQRGGEAFF
d_gene: -
j_gene: TRBJ1-1
v_gene: TRBV20-1
abundance: -

CDR3nt: TGTGCCAGCAGCCTCGGGCGGGCGAACACCGGGGAGCTGTTTTTT
CDR3aa: CASSLGRANTGELFF
d_gene: -
j_gene: TRBJ2-2
v_gene: TRBV28
abundance: few

CDR3nt: TGTGCCAGCAGTGTTGGTCTATACAATGAGCAGTTCTTC
CDR3aa: CASSVGLYNEQFF
d_gene: -
j_gene: TRBJ2-1
v_gene: TRBV2
abundance: -

CDR3nt: TGTGCCAGCAGTGGAGGGGTAGGAACTGAAGCTTTCTTT
CDR3aa: CASSGGVGTEAFF
d_gene: -
j_gene: TRBJ1-1
v_gene: TRBV2
abundance: -

CDR3nt: TGTGCCAGCAGCCGGCGTCGGGGGGATAACTATGGCTACACCTTC
CDR3aa: CASSRRRGDNYGYTF
d_gene: -
j_gene: TRBJ1-2
v_gene: TRBV7-2
abundance: -

CDR3nt: TGTGCTAGTGGTTCGGGGGGGGGTAGCACAGATACGCAGTATTTT
CDR3aa: CASGSGGGSTDTQYF
d_gene: TRBD2
j_gene: TRBJ2-3
v_gene: TRBV12-5
abundance: once

CDR3nt: TGTGCCAGCAATAAACGGGGGGTGAGCGATGAGCAGTTCTTC
CDR3aa: CASNKRGVSDEQFF
d_gene: TRBD2
j_gene: TRBJ2-1
v_gene: TRBV6-5
abundance: -

CDR3nt: TGCAGCGTCCGAGCCGGGACAGGCTTGTCTGGGGCCAACGTCCTGACTTTC
CDR3aa: CSVRAGTGLSGANVLTF
d_gene: TRBD1
j_gene: TRBJ2-6
v_gene: TRBV29-1
abundance: -

CDR3nt: TGTGCCAGCAATTACGGACAGGGGGGCACTGAAGCTTTCTTT
CDR3aa: CASNYGQGGTEAFF
d_gene: TRBD1
j_gene: TRBJ1-1
v_gene: TRBV2
abundance: once

CDR3nt: TGTGCCAGCAGTGAAGAAGCGGGGGGGCGGGATACGCAGTATTTT
CDR3aa: CASSEEAGGRDTQYF
d_gene: TRBD2
j_gene: TRBJ2-3
v_gene: TRBV6-1
abundance: once

CDR3nt: TGTGCCTGGAGTGAACAAACAGGGGTGGCGCCTCTGTTTTTT
CDR3aa: CAWSEQTGVAPLFF
d_gene: TRBD1
j_gene: TRBJ1-4
v_gene: TRBV30
abundance: -

CDR3nt: TGCAGCGTAGGGCGGACTAGCACAGATACGCAGTATTTT
CDR3aa: CSVGRTSTDTQYF
d_gene: -
j_gene: TRBJ2-3
v_gene: TRBV29-1
abundance: -

CDR3nt: TGTGCCAGCAGCTCGGGTGGGCGGGACGGTAAAAACATTCAGTACTTC
CDR3aa: CASSSGGRDGKNIQYF
d_gene: -
j_gene: TRBJ2-4
v_gene: TRBV28
abundance: few

CDR3nt: TGTGCCAGCAGCTTAGTTAGCAGGGGGCTTGGAAACACCATATATTTT
CDR3aa: CASSLVSRGLGNTIYF
d_gene: TRBD1
j_gene: TRBJ1-3
v_gene: TRBV7-6
abundance: -

CDR3nt: TGTGCCAGCAGCGTAGATGCGGGAGCTGTAGCGGGTTACACAGATACGCAGTATTTT
CDR3aa: CASSVDAGAVAGYTDTQYF
d_gene: TRBD2
j_gene: TRBJ2-3
v_gene: TRBV9
abundance: -

CDR3nt: TGTGCCAGCAGTTACTCGAACAGGGGAGTTGAAGCTTTCTTT
CDR3aa: CASSYSNRGVEAFF
d_gene: TRBD1
j_gene: TRBJ1-1
v_gene: TRBV6-6
abundance: -